This T cell receptor beta chain appears in the sequencing data of a study of blood T cell repertoires in COVID-19. Study at large: T cells, B-cell-depleted T cells, or PBMCs supplied cDNA or gDNA.

V was pared by 5 bases and J by 5 bases, with 12 bases of the junction left unmatched. CDR1 and CDR2 from the germline V gene are KGHDR and SFDVKD. This CDR3 comprises 17 residues. In the authors' workflow: Amplification with reference gene primers provided the estimates of nucleated cell counts. Profiling relied on immunoSEQ multiplex PCR, and the TCRdb table lists in-frame clones only, not all of them. V and J calls and clone size are given by that table; D and trimming were obtained from the DNA. The sample yields roughly 700,000 clones, 90% seen once. The sample was peripheral blood. This chain links TRBV24-1 with TRBJ2-5, with 11 positions matching TRBD2. The TCR comes from a woman aged 18-29 years with acute or convalescent COVID-19. In DNA, the CDR3 is TGTGCCACCAGTGCCACTCTTAGCGGGGGGGCTTTGGAGACCCAGTACTTC. This gives the protein CATSATLSGGALETQYF.